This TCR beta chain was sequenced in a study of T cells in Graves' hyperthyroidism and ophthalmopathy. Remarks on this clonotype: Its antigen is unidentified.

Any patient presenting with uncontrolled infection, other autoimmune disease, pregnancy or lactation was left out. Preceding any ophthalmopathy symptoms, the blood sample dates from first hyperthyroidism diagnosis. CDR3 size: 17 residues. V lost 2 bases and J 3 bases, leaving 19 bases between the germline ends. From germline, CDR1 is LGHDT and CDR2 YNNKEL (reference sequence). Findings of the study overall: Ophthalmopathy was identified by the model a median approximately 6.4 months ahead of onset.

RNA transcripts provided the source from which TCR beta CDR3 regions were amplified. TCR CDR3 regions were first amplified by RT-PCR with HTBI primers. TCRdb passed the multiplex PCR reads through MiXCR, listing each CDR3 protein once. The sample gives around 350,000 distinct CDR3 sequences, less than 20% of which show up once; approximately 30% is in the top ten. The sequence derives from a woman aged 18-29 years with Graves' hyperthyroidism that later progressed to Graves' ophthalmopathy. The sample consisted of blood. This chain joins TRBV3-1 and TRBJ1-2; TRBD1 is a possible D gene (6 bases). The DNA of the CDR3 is TGTGCCAGCAGCCAATTAAGCGGACAGAGGGGCTACTATGGCTACACCTTC. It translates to CASSQLSGQRGYYGYTF.